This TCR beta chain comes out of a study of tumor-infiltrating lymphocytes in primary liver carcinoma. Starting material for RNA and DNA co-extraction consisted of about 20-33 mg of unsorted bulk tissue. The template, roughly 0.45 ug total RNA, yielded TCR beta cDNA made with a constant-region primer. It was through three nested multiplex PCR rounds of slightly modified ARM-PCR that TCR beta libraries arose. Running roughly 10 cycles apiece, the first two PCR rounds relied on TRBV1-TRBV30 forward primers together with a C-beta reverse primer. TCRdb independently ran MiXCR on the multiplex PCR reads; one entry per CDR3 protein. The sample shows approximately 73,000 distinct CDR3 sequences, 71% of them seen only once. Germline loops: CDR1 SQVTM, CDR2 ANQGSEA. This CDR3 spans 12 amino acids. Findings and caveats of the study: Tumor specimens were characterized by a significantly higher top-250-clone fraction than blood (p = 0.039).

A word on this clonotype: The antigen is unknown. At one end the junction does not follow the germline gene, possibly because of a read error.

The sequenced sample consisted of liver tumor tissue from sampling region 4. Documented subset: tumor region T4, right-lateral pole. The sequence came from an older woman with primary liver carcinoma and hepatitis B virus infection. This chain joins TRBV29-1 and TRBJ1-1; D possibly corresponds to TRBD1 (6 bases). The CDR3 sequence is CSDSGGWTEAFF. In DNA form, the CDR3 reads TGCAGCGATTCGGGGGGCTGGACTGAGGCTTTCTTT.